This is a list of T cell receptor beta chains from one sample in a study of T-cell memory formation after mild COVID-19. TCRdb independently ran MiXCR on the 5' RACE reads; one entry per CDR3 protein. Of 120,000 to 150,000 distinct CDR3 sequences listed, 15% to 20% were seen once; the top ten hold about 2.1%. Material: PBMCs or a T cell subset sorted from them (not recorded which). These receptors were taken from an adult woman who had mild COVID-19 (a few samples of this study predate the infection). Cell type and time point are not known. The CDR3 runs from the conserved cysteine through the conserved F or W. A D gene is named only where the DNA matches it firmly. Expanded clones are given a class, and other clones once, few, many or no size at all.

TRBJ1-5,NA,TRBV30,NA,CAWSGGARQPQHF,TGTGCCTGGAGTGGGGGGGCACGGCAGCCCCAGCATTTT
TRBJ2-2,NA,TRBV7-6,few,CASSLYGGMNTGELFF,TGTGCCAGCAGCTTATATGGGGGGATGAACACCGGGGAGCTGTTTTTT
TRBJ2-3,TRBD2,TRBV14,few,CASSLGLAGAGDTQYF,TGTGCCAGCAGCCTGGGACTAGCGGGAGCGGGAGATACGCAGTATTTT
TRBJ1-2,TRBD1,TRBV28,NA,CASSWGQGAYGYTF,TGTGCCAGCAGCTGGGGCCAGGGGGCCTATGGCTACACCTTC
TRBJ2-2,TRBD1,TRBV6-5,NA,CASTSGQGNTGELFF,TGTGCCAGCACCTCGGGACAGGGAAATACCGGGGAGCTGTTTTTT
TRBJ2-4,NA,TRBV5-1,NA,CASSPPVGGAKNIQYF,TGCGCCAGCAGCCCCCCGGTTGGCGGGGCCAAAAACATTCAGTACTTC
TRBJ1-2,NA,TRBV20-1,NA,CSARDSRGARGYTF,TGCAGTGCTAGAGACTCTAGGGGGGCTCGCGGCTACACCTTC
TRBJ2-2,TRBD2,TRBV7-8,NA,CASSPSLAGENTGELFF,TGTGCCAGCAGCCCTTCCCTAGCGGGGGAGAACACCGGGGAGCTGTTTTTT
TRBJ2-5,NA,TRBV7-9,many,CASSLPQGGQETQYF,TGTGCCAGCAGCTTACCGCAGGGGGGACAAGAGACCCAGTACTTC
TRBJ2-7,TRBD2,TRBV5-1,NA,CASSPTTSGAYEQYF,TGCGCCAGCAGCCCGACGACTAGCGGAGCCTACGAGCAGTACTTC
TRBJ2-5,NA,TRBV5-4,NA,CASSLMTGGETQYF,TGTGCCAGCAGCTTGATGACAGGCGGTGAGACCCAGTACTTC
TRBJ1-5,TRBD1,TRBV19,NA,CASSMGDRAQPQHF,TGTGCCAGTAGTATGGGCGACAGGGCCCAGCCCCAGCATTTT
TRBJ2-7,TRBD2,TRBV11-2,NA,CASSLGTSRSYEQYF,TGTGCCAGCAGCTTAGGGACTAGTCGCTCCTACGAGCAGTACTTC
TRBJ1-2,NA,TRBV7-2,NA,CASNSPELDYGYTF,TGTGCCAGCAACTCACCCGAGCTGGACTATGGCTACACCTTC
TRBJ2-1,TRBD1,TRBV29-1,few,CSVEGQGWYNEQFF,TGCAGCGTTGAGGGACAGGGGTGGTACAATGAGCAGTTCTTC
TRBJ2-7,NA,TRBV12-3/TRBV12-4,NA,CASSLREKWQYF,TGTGCCAGCAGTTTGAGGGAGAAGTGGCAGTACTTC
TRBJ2-1,TRBD1,TRBV7-9,few,CASSPIRGSSYNEQFF,TGTGCCAGCAGCCCCATCAGGGGGAGCTCCTACAATGAGCAGTTCTTC
TRBJ2-7,NA,TRBV2,NA,CASSEVRGMYEQYF,TGTGCCAGCAGTGAGGTCCGGGGGATGTACGAGCAGTACTTC
TRBJ2-1,TRBD2,TRBV12-3/TRBV12-4,NA,CASSSGLAGETNEQFF,TGTGCCAGCAGTTCGGGACTAGCGGGCGAAACCAATGAGCAGTTCTTC
TRBJ2-1,NA,TRBV4-2,few,CASSQDQGSRGYNEQFF,TGTGCCAGCAGCCAAGATCAGGGATCCAGGGGCTACAATGAGCAGTTCTTC
TRBJ2-1,NA,TRBV4-1,many,CASSQGRRGSYNEQFF,TGCGCCAGCAGCCAAGGGCGACGGGGCTCCTACAATGAGCAGTTCTTC
TRBJ1-4,TRBD1,TRBV12-3/TRBV12-4,NA,CASSFAGGFRKLFF,TGTGCCAGCAGTTTTGCAGGGGGCTTTCGGAAACTGTTTTTT
TRBJ2-3,TRBD1,TRBV5-1,NA,CASSWGQGRITDTQYF,TGCGCCAGCAGCTGGGGACAGGGTAGAATCACAGATACGCAGTATTTT
TRBJ2-5,NA,TRBV5-1,NA,CASSSGQSGETQYF,TGCGCCAGCAGCTCGGGACAGAGCGGGGAGACCCAGTACTTC
TRBJ1-2,NA,TRBV29-1,many,CSVNGRGTNYGYTF,TGCAGCGTTAACGGGAGGGGCACTAACTATGGCTACACCTTC
TRBJ2-1,TRBD2,TRBV28,few,CASRTSGSGNEQFF,TGTGCCAGCAGGACAAGCGGGAGTGGCAATGAGCAGTTCTTC
TRBJ2-1,NA,TRBV27,few,CASSLTPGLATSGNEQFF,TGTGCCAGCAGTTTAACCCCTGGGCTAGCGACCAGCGGGAATGAGCAGTTCTTC
TRBJ2-7,NA,TRBV3-1,NA,CASSQGTGGAYEQYF,TGTGCCAGCAGCCAAGGCACAGGGGGGGCCTACGAGCAGTACTTC
TRBJ1-2,TRBD1,TRBV28,once,CASSLGQQVNYGYTF,TGTGCCAGCAGTTTGGGACAGCAAGTTAACTATGGCTACACCTTC
TRBJ1-4,TRBD1,TRBV13,NA,CASSLGGQELFF,TGTGCCAGCAGCTTAGGGGGACAGGAACTGTTTTTT
TRBJ2-2,NA,TRBV3-1,few,CASGAGGGTGELFF,TGTGCCAGCGGAGCCGGGGGCGGCACCGGGGAGCTGTTTTTT
TRBJ2-5,NA,TRBV27,few,CARGAEPTGETQYF,TGTGCCCGAGGGGCAGAGCCGACGGGAGAGACCCAGTACTTC
TRBJ1-1,NA,TRBV5-1,NA,CASRMEGGTEAFF,TGCGCCAGCAGAATGGAAGGGGGCACTGAAGCTTTCTTT
TRBJ1-1,NA,TRBV7-2,NA,CASSLVQGINTEAFF,TGTGCCAGCAGCCTGGTCCAGGGGATTAACACTGAAGCTTTCTTT
TRBJ2-7,TRBD1,TRBV10-3,few,CAISAGTGFDYEQYF,TGTGCCATCAGTGCGGGGACAGGGTTCGACTACGAGCAGTACTTC
TRBJ2-5,TRBD2,TRBV3-1,NA,CASTRTSGGAGSETQYF,TGTGCCAGCACCAGGACTAGCGGGGGGGCCGGATCAGAGACCCAGTACTTC
TRBJ1-1,TRBD1,TRBV29-1,many,CSVDGTVNTEAFF,TGCAGCGTAGACGGGACAGTGAACACTGAAGCTTTCTTT
TRBJ2-2,NA,TRBV7-7,many,CASSQSGNTGELFF,TGTGCTAGCAGCCAGAGCGGAAACACCGGGGAGCTGTTTTTT
TRBJ2-1,NA,TRBV5-8,NA,CASRPEWPSNEQFF,TGTGCCAGCAGACCCGAATGGCCTTCCAATGAGCAGTTCTTC
TRBJ2-1,TRBD1,TRBV24-1,NA,CATSDLSRDSPHNEQFF,TGTGCCACCAGTGATTTATCCCGGGACAGCCCCCACAATGAGCAGTTCTTC
TRBJ2-1,TRBD2,TRBV14,few,CASSPYLAGAGPFF,TGTGCCAGCAGCCCGTACTTAGCGGGAGCGGGCCCGTTCTTC
TRBJ2-4,NA,TRBV27,few,CASSLSAGALDIQYF,TGTGCCAGCAGTTTATCGGCAGGGGCTCTGGACATTCAGTACTTC
TRBJ2-2,NA,TRBV27,NA,CASSTFLRTSNTGELFF,TGTGCCAGCAGTACCTTCCTTCGGACTTCGAACACCGGGGAGCTGTTTTTT
TRBJ2-3,TRBD2,TRBV27,many,CASSPTSGRWGADTQYF,TGTGCCAGCAGTCCTACTAGCGGGAGATGGGGCGCAGATACGCAGTATTTT
TRBJ1-1,NA,TRBV20-1,few,CSAPIRRLNTEAFF,TGCAGTGCTCCCATTAGACGGCTGAACACTGAAGCTTTCTTT
TRBJ2-7,NA,TRBV6-6,NA,CATLLGYEQYF,TGTGCCACCCTCTTGGGCTACGAGCAGTACTTC
TRBJ2-7,TRBD1,TRBV7-9,NA,CASSPPRTGRSYEQYF,TGTGCCAGCAGCCCCCCTCGGACAGGGAGGTCCTACGAGCAGTACTTC
TRBJ2-3,NA,TRBV7-9,NA,CASSRVEGNTDTQYF,TGTGCCAGCAGCCGCGTCGAGGGGAACACAGATACGCAGTATTTT
TRBJ2-3,TRBD2,TRBV20-1,NA,CSSYLVASGDKDTQYF,TGCAGTTCCTATTTGGTGGCTAGCGGGGATAAAGATACGCAGTATTTT
TRBJ2-5,TRBD2,TRBV7-2,few,CASSPAGRAETQYF,TGTGCCAGCAGCCCAGCGGGGAGGGCAGAGACCCAGTACTTC
TRBJ2-1,TRBD1,TRBV7-9,NA,CASSLAQGAKEQFF,TGTGCCAGCAGCTTAGCGCAGGGGGCGAAAGAGCAGTTCTTC
TRBJ2-7,NA,TRBV18,NA,CASSPSPGIHEQYF,TGTGCCAGCTCACCATCCCCGGGTATCCACGAGCAGTACTTC
TRBJ1-1,NA,TRBV20-1,NA,CSAKFYTEAFF,TGCAGTGCTAAGTTCTACACTGAAGCTTTCTTT
TRBJ2-1,NA,TRBV2,NA,CASISDNFANNEQFF,TGTGCCAGCATCTCCGACAATTTCGCCAACAATGAGCAGTTCTTC